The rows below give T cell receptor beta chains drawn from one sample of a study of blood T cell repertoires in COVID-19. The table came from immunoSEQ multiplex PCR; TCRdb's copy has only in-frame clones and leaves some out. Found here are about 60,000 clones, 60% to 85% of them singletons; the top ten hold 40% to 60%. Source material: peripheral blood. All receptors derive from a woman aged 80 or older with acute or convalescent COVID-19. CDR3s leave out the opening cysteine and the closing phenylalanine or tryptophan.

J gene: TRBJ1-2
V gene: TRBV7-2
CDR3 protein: ASSSDTYGYT

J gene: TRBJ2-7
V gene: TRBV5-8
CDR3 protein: ASSLGSGQGLYEQY

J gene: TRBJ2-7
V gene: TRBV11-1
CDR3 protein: ASSLVSSGGTYEQY

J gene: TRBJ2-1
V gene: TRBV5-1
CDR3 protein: ASSLNPTGSYNEQF

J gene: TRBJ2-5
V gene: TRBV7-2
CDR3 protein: ASSLAGIQETQY

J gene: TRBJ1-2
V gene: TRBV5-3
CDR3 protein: ARSTGQGKNYGYT

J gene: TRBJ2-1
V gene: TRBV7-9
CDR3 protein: ASSRKASGNNEQF

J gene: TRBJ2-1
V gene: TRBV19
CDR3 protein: ASSPRTSGRAVRSYNEQF

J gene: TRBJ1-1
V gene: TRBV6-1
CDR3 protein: ASSEVRGNTEAF

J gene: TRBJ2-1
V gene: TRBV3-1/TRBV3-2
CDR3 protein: ASTRGSGSRYNEQF

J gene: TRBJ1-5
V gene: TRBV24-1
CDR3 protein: ATSDKDSSYSNQPQH

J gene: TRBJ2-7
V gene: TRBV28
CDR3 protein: ASGHGAGGYEQY

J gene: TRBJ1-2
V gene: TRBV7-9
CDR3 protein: ASRPGPGQGDYGYT

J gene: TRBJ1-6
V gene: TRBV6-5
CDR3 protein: ASGPTGGLKSPLH

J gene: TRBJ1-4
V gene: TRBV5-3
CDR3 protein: ARSLDSNATNEKLF

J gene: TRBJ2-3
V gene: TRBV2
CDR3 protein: ARETSGLTDTQY

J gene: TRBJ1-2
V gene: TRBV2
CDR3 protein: ASQGQGTPNYGYT

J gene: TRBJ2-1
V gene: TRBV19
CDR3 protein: ASSTLGTSGRATGSYNEQF

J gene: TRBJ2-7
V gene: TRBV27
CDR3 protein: ASSRSGSYEQY

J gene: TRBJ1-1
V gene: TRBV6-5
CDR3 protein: ASKNRGETEAF

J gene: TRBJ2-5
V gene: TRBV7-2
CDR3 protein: ASSSVAGWRETQY

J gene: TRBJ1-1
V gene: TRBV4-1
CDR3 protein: ASSQDRDREAF

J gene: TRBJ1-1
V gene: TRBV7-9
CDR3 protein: ASSLGSPENTEAF

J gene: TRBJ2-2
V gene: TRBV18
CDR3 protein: ASSPRLAGEVGELF

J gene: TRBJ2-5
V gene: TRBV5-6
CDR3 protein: ASSLRTGGTQY

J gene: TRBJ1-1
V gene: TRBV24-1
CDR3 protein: ATSETASSEAF

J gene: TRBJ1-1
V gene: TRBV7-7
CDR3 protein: ASSSPAGGARNTEAF

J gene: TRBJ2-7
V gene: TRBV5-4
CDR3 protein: ASSAQTASYEQY

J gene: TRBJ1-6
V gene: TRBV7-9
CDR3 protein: ASSLGQVNSPLH

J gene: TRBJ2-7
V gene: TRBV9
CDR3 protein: ASSVGGAGGYYEQY

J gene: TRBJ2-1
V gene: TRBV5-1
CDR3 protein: ASSPGAGTGSYNEQF

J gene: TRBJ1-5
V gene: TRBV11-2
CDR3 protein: ASSLTTGSNQPQH

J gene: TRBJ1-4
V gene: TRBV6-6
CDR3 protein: ASRTTADEKLF

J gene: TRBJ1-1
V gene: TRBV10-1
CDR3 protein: ASSLGVNTEAF

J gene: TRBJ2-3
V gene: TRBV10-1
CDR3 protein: ASRAGVLDTDTQY

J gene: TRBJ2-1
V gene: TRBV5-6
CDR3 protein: ASSPGLAGSTMQQF

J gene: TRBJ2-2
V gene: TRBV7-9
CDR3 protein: ASSYGTGRSTGELF

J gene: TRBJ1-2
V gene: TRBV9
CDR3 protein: ASSPRVTNYGYT

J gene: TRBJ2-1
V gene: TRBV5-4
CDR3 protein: ASSWRQGAGEQF

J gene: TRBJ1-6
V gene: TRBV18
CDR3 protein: ASSPMTGGSPLH

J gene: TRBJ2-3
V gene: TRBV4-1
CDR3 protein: ASSQDKQGWTDTQY

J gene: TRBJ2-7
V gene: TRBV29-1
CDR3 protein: SAGQGFAYEQY

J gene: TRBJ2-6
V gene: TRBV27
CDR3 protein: ASRPSESGANVLT

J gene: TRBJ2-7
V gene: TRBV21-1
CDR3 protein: ASSKAWRSGSRSGRAYEQY

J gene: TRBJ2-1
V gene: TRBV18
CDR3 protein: ASSSQRASVNEQF

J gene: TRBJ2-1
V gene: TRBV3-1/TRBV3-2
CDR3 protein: ASSPPRTGRRGEQF

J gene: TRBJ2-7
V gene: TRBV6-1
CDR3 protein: ASSERGQVGYEQY

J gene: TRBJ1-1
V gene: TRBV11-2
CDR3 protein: ASSLEMGRKNTEAF

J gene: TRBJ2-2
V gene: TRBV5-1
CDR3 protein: ASSAQSTSLSGELF

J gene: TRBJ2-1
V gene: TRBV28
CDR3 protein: ASSPYNEQF

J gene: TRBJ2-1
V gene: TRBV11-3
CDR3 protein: ASSLEGGPYNEQF

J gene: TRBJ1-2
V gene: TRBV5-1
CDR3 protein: ASSSLGGSNYGYT

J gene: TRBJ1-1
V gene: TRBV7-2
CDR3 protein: ASSKGHRDVNTEAF

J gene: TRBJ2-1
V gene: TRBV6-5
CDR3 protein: ASSYRGLYNEQF

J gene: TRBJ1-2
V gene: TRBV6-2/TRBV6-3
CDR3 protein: ASSYPPGTVNYGYT

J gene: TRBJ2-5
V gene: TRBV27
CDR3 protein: ASSRTGAGAQY

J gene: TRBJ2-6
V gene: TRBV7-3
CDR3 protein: ASSLTTGGITGANVLT